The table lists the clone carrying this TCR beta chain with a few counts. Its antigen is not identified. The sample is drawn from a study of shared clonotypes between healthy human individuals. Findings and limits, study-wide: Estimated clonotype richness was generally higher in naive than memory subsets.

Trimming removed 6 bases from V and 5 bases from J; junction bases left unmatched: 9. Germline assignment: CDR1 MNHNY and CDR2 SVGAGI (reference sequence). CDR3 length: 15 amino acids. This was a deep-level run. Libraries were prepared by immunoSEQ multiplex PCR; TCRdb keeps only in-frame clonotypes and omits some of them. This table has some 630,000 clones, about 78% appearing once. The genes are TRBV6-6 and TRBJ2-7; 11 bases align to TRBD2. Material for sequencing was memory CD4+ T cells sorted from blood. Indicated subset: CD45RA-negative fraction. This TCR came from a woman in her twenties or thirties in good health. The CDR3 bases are TGTGCCAGCAGCCGAACTAGCGGGAGAGGGGACGAGCAGTACTTC. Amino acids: CASSRTSGRGDEQYF.